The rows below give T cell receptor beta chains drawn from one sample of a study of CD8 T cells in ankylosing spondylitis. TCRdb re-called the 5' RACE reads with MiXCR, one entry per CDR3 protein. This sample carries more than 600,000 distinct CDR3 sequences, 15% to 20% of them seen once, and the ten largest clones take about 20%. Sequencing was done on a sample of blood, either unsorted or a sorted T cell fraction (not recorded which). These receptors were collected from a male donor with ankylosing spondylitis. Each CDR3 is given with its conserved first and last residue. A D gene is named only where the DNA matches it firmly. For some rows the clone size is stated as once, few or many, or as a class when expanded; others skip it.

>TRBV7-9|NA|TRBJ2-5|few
CASSLGQNQETQYF
TGTGCCAGCAGCTTAGGCCAGAATCAAGAGACCCAGTACTTC
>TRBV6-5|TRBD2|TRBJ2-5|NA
CASSYSTGTSGQETQYF
TGTGCCAGCAGTTACTCGACTGGGACTAGCGGCCAAGAGACCCAGTACTTC
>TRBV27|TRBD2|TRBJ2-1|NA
CASSPLGAGGYNEQFF
TGTGCCAGCAGCCCTTTGGGAGCGGGAGGCTACAATGAGCAGTTCTTC
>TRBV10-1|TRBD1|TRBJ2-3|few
CASGSHRGSTDTQYF
TGCGCCAGCGGCTCTCACAGGGGAAGCACAGATACGCAGTATTTT
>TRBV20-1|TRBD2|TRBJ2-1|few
CSARLLAAYNEQFF
TGCAGTGCTAGACTACTAGCGGCATACAATGAGCAGTTCTTC
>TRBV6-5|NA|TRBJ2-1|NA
CASSYNVGGPEQFF
TGTGCCAGCAGTTACAATGTGGGGGGGCCCGAGCAGTTCTTC
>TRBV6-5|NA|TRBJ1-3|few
CASTNSGNTIYF
TGTGCCAGCACGAACTCTGGAAACACCATATATTTT
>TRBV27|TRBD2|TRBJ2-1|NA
CASSPRLAGFYNEQFF
TGTGCCAGCAGTCCGCGACTAGCGGGGTTTTACAATGAGCAGTTCTTC
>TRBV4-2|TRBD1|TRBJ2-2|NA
CASSQVPGTAMNTGELFF
TGTGCCAGCAGCCAAGTCCCCGGGACAGCGATGAACACCGGGGAGCTGTTTTTT
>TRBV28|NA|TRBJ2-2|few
CASSLRAPNTGELFF
TGTGCCAGCAGTTTACGGGCCCCGAACACCGGGGAGCTGTTTTTT
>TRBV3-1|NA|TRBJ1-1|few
CASSQGSGGNAFF
TGTGCCAGCAGCCAAGGATCGGGGGGTAACGCTTTCTTT
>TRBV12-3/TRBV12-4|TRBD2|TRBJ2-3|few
CASSLSMGLATDTQYF
TGTGCCAGCAGTTTATCGATGGGACTAGCTACAGATACGCAGTATTTT
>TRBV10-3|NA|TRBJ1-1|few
CAISESNMNTEAFF
TGTGCCATCAGTGAGTCGAACATGAACACTGAAGCTTTCTTT
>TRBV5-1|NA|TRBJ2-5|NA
CASSSGGRRQETQYF
TGCGCCAGCAGCTCTGGAGGACGGAGGCAAGAGACCCAGTACTTC
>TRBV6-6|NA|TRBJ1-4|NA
CASSRRWEEKLFF
TGTGCCAGCAGTAGACGTTGGGAGGAAAAACTGTTTTTT
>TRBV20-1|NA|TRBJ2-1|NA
CSARKSGAFNEQFF
TGCAGTGCTAGAAAGTCTGGAGCATTCAATGAGCAGTTCTTC
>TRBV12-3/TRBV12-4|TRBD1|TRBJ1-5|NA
CASSTDRGRGKSNQPQHF
TGTGCCAGCAGTACTGACAGGGGGCGAGGTAAAAGTAATCAGCCCCAGCATTTT
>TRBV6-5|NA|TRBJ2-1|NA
CASSYSVGAVNEQFF
TGTGCCAGCAGTTACTCAGTGGGGGCGGTCAATGAGCAGTTCTTC
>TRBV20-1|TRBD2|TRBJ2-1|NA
CSGEVRTSGISYNEQFF
TGCAGTGGAGAAGTGCGGACTAGCGGGATCAGCTACAATGAGCAGTTCTTC
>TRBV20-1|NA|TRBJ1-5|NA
CSASGAGHEGNQPQHF
TGCAGTGCTAGCGGGGCAGGGCATGAAGGCAATCAGCCCCAGCATTTT
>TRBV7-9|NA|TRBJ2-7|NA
CASSPPRESTYEQYF
TGTGCCAGCAGCCCACCGAGGGAGTCCACCTACGAGCAGTACTTC
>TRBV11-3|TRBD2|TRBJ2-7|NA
CASSYAGVTLYF
TGTGCCAGCAGCTACGCGGGGGTAACTTTGTACTTC
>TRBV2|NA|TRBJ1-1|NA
CASSAVGEDDTEAFF
TGTGCCAGCAGTGCGGTAGGGGAGGACGACACTGAAGCTTTCTTT
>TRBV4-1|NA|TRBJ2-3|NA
CASSQDLSTDTQYF
TGCGCCAGCAGCCAAGATCTTAGCACAGATACGCAGTATTTT
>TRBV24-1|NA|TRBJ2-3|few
CATSDPSKDTQYF
TGTGCCACCAGTGATCCCTCCAAGGATACGCAGTATTTT
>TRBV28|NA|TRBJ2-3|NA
CASSSSSADTQYF
TGTGCCAGCAGTTCCTCCTCGGCGGATACGCAGTATTTT
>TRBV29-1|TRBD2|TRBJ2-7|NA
CSVGIAGSSYEQYF
TGCAGCGTTGGTATAGCGGGAAGCTCCTACGAGCAGTACTTC
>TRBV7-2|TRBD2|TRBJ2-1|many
CASSAQAGVTYNEQFF
TGTGCCAGCAGCGCCCAAGCGGGAGTTACCTACAATGAGCAGTTCTTC
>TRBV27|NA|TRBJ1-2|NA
CASSRGVSGGYGYTF
TGTGCCAGCAGCCGAGGCGTCTCGGGGGGCTATGGCTACACCTTC
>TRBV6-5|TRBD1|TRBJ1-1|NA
CASSYDRGMNTEAFF
TGTGCCAGCAGTTATGACAGGGGAATGAACACTGAAGCTTTCTTT
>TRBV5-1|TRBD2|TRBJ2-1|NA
CASSLAGGWDEQFF
TGCGCCAGCAGCTTAGCGGGAGGCTGGGATGAGCAGTTCTTC
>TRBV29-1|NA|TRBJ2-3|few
CSASGRMGGDTQYF
TGCAGCGCCTCAGGGCGGATGGGGGGAGATACGCAGTATTTT
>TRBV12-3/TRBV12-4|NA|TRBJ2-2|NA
CASSELGVGGELFF
TGTGCCAGCAGTGAGCTTGGGGTCGGTGGGGAGCTGTTTTTT
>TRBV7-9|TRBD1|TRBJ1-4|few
CASTLIRGQGEKLFF
TGTGCCAGCACCCTAATCAGGGGGCAGGGTGAAAAACTGTTTTTT
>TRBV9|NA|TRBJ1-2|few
CASSIHGGVNYGYTF
TGTGCCAGCTCCATTCACGGGGGCGTTAACTATGGCTACACCTTC
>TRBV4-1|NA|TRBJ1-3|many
CASSPLGAGNTIYF
TGCGCCAGCAGCCCCCTCGGTGCAGGAAACACCATATATTTT
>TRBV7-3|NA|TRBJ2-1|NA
CASSQQGPPANEQFF
TGTGCCAGCAGCCAACAGGGCCCTCCTGCCAATGAGCAGTTCTTC
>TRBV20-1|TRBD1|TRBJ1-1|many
CSARVTGGSNTEAFF
TGCAGTGCTAGGGTAACAGGGGGCTCAAACACTGAAGCTTTCTTT
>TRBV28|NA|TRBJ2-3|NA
CASSIGERTDTQYF
TGTGCCAGCAGTATAGGGGAGCGGACAGATACGCAGTATTTT
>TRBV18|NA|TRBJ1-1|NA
CASSPVLGPEAFF
TGTGCCAGCTCACCAGTCTTGGGGCCTGAAGCTTTCTTT
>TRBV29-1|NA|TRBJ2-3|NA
CSVDPGSKDTQYF
TGCAGCGTTGACCCCGGTTCCAAAGATACGCAGTATTTT
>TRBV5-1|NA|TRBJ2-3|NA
CASSLADNTQYF
TGCGCCAGCAGCTTGGCAGACAATACGCAGTATTTT
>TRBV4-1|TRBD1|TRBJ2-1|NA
CASSERTGNNEQFF
TGCGCCAGCAGCGAGAGGACAGGGAACAATGAGCAGTTCTTC
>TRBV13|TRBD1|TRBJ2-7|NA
CASSLGSGTGAYEQYF
TGTGCCAGCAGCTTAGGTTCCGGGACAGGAGCCTACGAGCAGTACTTC
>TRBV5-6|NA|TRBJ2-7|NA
CASSFQGVSYEKYF
TGTGCCAGCAGCTTTCAAGGCGTCTCCTACGAGAAGTACTTC
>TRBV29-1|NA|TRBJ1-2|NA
CSVGTTTSNYGYTF
TGCAGCGTAGGGACAACCACTTCTAACTATGGCTACACCTTC
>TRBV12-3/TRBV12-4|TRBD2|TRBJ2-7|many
CASSLLGLAGTDEQYF
TGTGCCAGCAGTTTACTAGGACTAGCGGGAACGGACGAGCAGTACTTC
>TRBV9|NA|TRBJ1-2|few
CASSVGKGINYGYTF
TGTGCCAGCAGCGTAGGGAAGGGGATCAACTATGGCTACACCTTC
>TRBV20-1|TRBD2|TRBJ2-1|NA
CSARGLGLAGISYNEQFF
TGCAGTGCTAGAGGCCTGGGACTAGCGGGAATATCCTACAATGAGCAGTTCTTC
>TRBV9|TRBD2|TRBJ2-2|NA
CASSPWLLAVNTGELLF
TGTGCCAGCAGCCCGTGGTTGCTAGCGGTAAACACCGGGGAGCTGCTTTTT
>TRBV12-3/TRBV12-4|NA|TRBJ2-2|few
CASRGGQLNTGELFF
TGTGCCAGCAGGGGGGGACAGTTGAACACCGGGGAGCTGTTTTTT
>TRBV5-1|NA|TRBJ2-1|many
CASSSQKSAYNEQFF
TGCGCCAGCAGCTCCCAGAAATCCGCCTACAATGAGCAGTTCTTC